Presented here are 29 T cell receptor beta chains from one specimen sequenced in a study of immune characterization of retroperitoneal liposarcoma. TCRdb reprocessed the PCR reads with MiXCR, giving one entry per CDR3 protein. The table lists roughly 9,300 distinct CDR3 sequences, approximately 24% of them singletons, with roughly a fifth in the top ten. Sequenced material: blood. These receptors were collected from a male donor with retroperitoneal liposarcoma.

V and J are TRBV6-1 and TRBJ2-3, with TRBD1 matching 7 bases. The end of the DNA fits TRBJ2-7 better, so the J call may be wrong. CDR1 and CDR2 (germline): MNHNS, SASEGT. This CDR3 comprises 12 residues. CDR3 in DNA: TGTGCCAGCAGAACAGGGGTTGGCGAGCAGTACTTC. It yields the protein CASRTGVGEQYF.

In the case of this clonotype: A single base separates this from a much larger clone, so it may be a read error. The chain employs TRBV6-6 and TRBJ1-1; TRBD1 aligns across 7 bases. Germline loops: CDR1 MNHNY, CDR2 SVGAGI (reference sequence). This CDR3 spans 13 amino acids. CDR3 DNA: TGTGCCAGCAGACCGGGACAGAACACTGAAGCTTTATTT. Protein sequence: CASRPGQNTEALF.

This clonotype appeared a few times. The gene calls are TRBV4-1 and TRBJ1-4; D is uncertain. Trimming took off 0 bases at V and 5 bases at J, with 10 bases between the two ends. Germline V gene sequence: CDR1 MGHRA, CDR2 YSYEKL. The CDR3 sequence is 15 residues long. Here the CDR3 reads CASSQDPRQNEKLFF. The CDR3 bases are TGCGCCAGCAGCCAAGATCCGAGGCAGAATGAAAAACTGTTTTTT.

The chain links TRBV4-2 to TRBJ1-4, with a weak D call TRBD1 (5 bases). The CDR3 spans 16 residues. The germline V and J ends were trimmed by 2 bases and 8 bases, with 18 bases remaining between them. Germline V gene lookup returns CDR1 LGHNA and CDR2 YNFKEQ. The CDR3 region is CASSQLAGGRGEKLFF. The CDR3 nucleotides read TGTGCCAGCAGCCAACTGGCGGGGGGACGTGGCGAAAAACTGTTTTTT.

J is TRBJ2-7 and V is TRBV4-2; 10 positions match TRBD2. The V gene end was trimmed by 1 base and the J gene end by 0 bases; junction bases not matched to a gene: 3. Germline V gene data show CDR1 as LGHNA and CDR2 as YNFKEQ. The CDR3 has 16 amino acids. This CDR3 reads CASSQGTSGLSYEQYF. In nucleotides, the CDR3 is TGTGCCAGCAGCCAAGGGACTAGCGGACTCTCCTACGAGCAGTACTTC.

The chain links TRBV11-3 to TRBJ2-2, with TRBD2 as a possible D gene (6 bases). V was trimmed by 5 bases and J by 6 bases, leaving 13 bases between them. The CDR3 is 14 amino acids. Germline assignment: CDR1 SGHNT and CDR2 YENEEA. CDR3: CASSLTRRAGELFF. CDR3 coding DNA: TGTGCCAGCAGCCTCACACGGAGGGCCGGGGAGCTGTTTTTT.

The CDR3 sequence: CASSQEGPERNTIYF. In DNA, the CDR3 is TGCGCCAGCAGCCAAGAAGGTCCGGAAAGAAACACCATATATTTT. This sequence joins TRBV4-1 and TRBJ1-3; D unresolved. In germline, CDR1 is MGHRA, CDR2 YSYEKL. The CDR3 contains 15 residues. The V gene lost 0 bases and the J gene lost 5 bases, with 11 bases spanning the gap.

This clonotype was observed a handful of times. The rearrangement links TRBV6-6 to TRBJ2-1, with D hard to call. This CDR3 spans 12 amino acids. V gave up 5 bases and J gave up 6 bases, with 8 bases separating them. Germline values: CDR1 MNHNY, CDR2 SVGAGI (reference sequence). The CDR3 nucleotides are TGTGCCAGCAGTAGCCTGAGCAATGAGCAGTTCTTC. It yields the protein CASSSLSNEQFF.

CDR3 in amino acids: CASSESWVAGNTDTQYF. In DNA form, the CDR3 reads TGTGCCAGCAGTGAATCGTGGGTGGCAGGGAACACAGATACGCAGTATTTT. The chain couples TRBV6-1 to TRBJ2-3, with D maybe TRBD1 (5 bases). Trimming cost V 2 bases and J 2 bases, with 17 bases left between them. The CDR3 has 17 residues. The germline V gene has CDR1 MNHNS and CDR2 SASEGT.

In regard to this clonotype: One junction end does not reproduce the germline sequence, and a read error may be involved. In DNA form, the CDR3 reads TGTGCCAGCAGCCGGATCTCGGAGGGCCAGTACCAAGAGACCCAGTCCTTC. This codes for CASSRISEGQYQETQSF. V gene TRBV3-1 combines with J gene TRBJ2-1; possible D gene TRBD2, 6 bases. The CDR3 covers 17 residues. The germline CDR1 and CDR2 sequences are LGHDT and YNNKEL (reference sequence).

This clonotype was seen a handful of times. The rearrangement uses TRBV4-1 and TRBJ1-2; D is uncertain. With 4 bases removed from V and 6 bases from J, the gap between germline ends came to 12 bases. The CDR3 covers 13 residues. In germline, CDR1 is MGHRA, CDR2 YSYEKL. CDR3 region: CASSPPRVDGYTF. The DNA of the CDR3 is TGCGCCAGCAGCCCCCCACGGGTCGATGGCTACACCTTC.

In this sample, this clonotype turned up once. This sequence joins TRBV6-6 and TRBJ2-1; TRBD2 agrees at 14 bases. The J call could be wrong; TRBJ2-5 is a better fit for the DNA end. Germline V gene data show CDR1 as MNHNY and CDR2 as SVGAGI (reference sequence). The CDR3 is 18 amino acids. The CDR3 protein is CASSYRPGTSGSGETQYF. The CDR3 DNA reads as TGTGCCAGCAGTTACCGTCCTGGGACTAGCGGGAGTGGGGAGACCCAGTACTTC.

This clonotype was observed many times. The V and J genes are TRBV27 and TRBJ2-1, with 8 bases identical to TRBD1. This CDR3 spans 13 amino acids. Looked up from germline, CDR1 is MNHEY and CDR2 is SMNVEV (reference sequence). V lost 11 bases and J lost 3; bases outside the gene matches: 6. This chain's CDR3 is CAVRGRNYNEQFF. CDR3 nucleotide sequence: TGTGCCGTCAGGGGGCGCAACTACAATGAGCAGTTCTTC.

This clonotype was seen a few times. The J gene is TRBJ2-5, the V gene TRBV24-1, with D unresolved. The CDR3 contains 12 residues. With 4 bases removed from V and 4 bases from J, the gap between germline ends came to 6 bases. Germline V CDR1 and CDR2: KGHDR, SFDVKD. Here the CDR3 DNA reads TGTGCCACCAGTGACCCCCTAGAGACCCAGTACTTC. It encodes CATSDPLETQYF.

By frequency in the sample, this clonotype is medium-sized. Because it lacks the conserved phenylalanine or tryptophan at the end, this CDR3 is likely a read error. No DNA is shown, since the ends of the CDR3 on it are uncertain; the CDR3 is the one TCRdb lists. The chain recombines TRBV6-1 with TRBJ2-6; no check of the table's D call, TRBD1, against the DNA was made. Counting both end residues, the CDR3 totals 9 amino acids. CDR1 is MNHNS and CDR2 is SASEGT in the germline V gene. The CDR3 loop is CASSEVRGL.

The V call is TRBV6-1, the J call TRBJ2-1; TRBD2 might be the D (5 bases). Germline-derived CDR1 and CDR2 are MNHNS and SASEGT. This CDR3 has 17 amino acids. V gave up 8 bases and J gave up 1 base, with 21 bases separating them. CDR3 sequence reads: CASWSSLLGGSYNEQFF. In nucleotides, the CDR3 is TGTGCCAGCTGGTCTAGCCTCCTTGGAGGATCCTACAATGAGCAGTTCTTC.

This chain uses TRBV6-1 with TRBJ2-1; D is unclear. V lost 5 bases and J lost 10, with 15 bases in between. This CDR3 has 13 residues. Germline CDR1 MNHNS, CDR2 SASEGT. The CDR3 region has the DNA TGTGCCAGCAGTCAGGCCCTGAGGAACGAGCAGTTCTTC. The encoded protein is CASSQALRNEQFF.

About this clonotype itself: A much larger clonotype is one base distant, so this may be a read error. V is TRBV29-1 and J is TRBJ2-1, with D possibly matching TRBD1 (5 bases). Germline lookup yields CDR1 SQVTM and CDR2 ANQGSEA. CDR3 length equals 13 residues. The CDR3 here is CMGSVGHGETQFF. In DNA, the CDR3 is TGCATGGGTTCGGTGGGGCACGGAGAGACCCAGTTCTTC.

The chain uses TRBV7-2 and TRBJ2-2; tentative D call: TRBD2 (5 bases). The germline V gene has CDR1 SGHTA and CDR2 FQGNSA. CDR3 length: 14 residues. V lost 3 bases, J lost 6 bases, and 11 bases lay in between. In nucleotides, the CDR3 is TGTGCCAGCAGCTTTTCCGGAGGAGCCGGGGAGCTGTTTTTT. This codes for CASSFSGGAGELFF. The full variable domain, with the rest looked up from reference TRBV7-2 and TRBJ2-2, is GAGVSQSPSNKVTEKGKDVELRCDPISGHTALYWYRQSLGQGLEFLIYFQGNSAPDKSGLPSDRFSAERTGGSVSTLTIQRTQQEDSAVYLCASSFSGGAGELFFGEGSRLTVL.

This clonotype was picked up many times. The chain combines TRBV6-5 with TRBJ2-2; the D gene is possibly TRBD2 (5 bases). Between the trimmed V and J ends, which lost 7 bases and 4 bases, there was a span of 10 bases. CDR3 length equals 13 residues. From germline, CDR1 is MNHEY and CDR2 SVGAGI. The CDR3 sequence is CASTEATTGELFF. In nucleotides, the CDR3 is TGTGCCAGCACGGAGGCCACCACCGGGGAGCTGTTTTTT.

This clonotype was seen a single time. The chain employs TRBV7-2 and TRBJ1-2; 9 positions agree with TRBD1. Unmatched junction bases numbered 10, after V lost 5 bases and J lost 3 bases. From germline, CDR1 is SGHTA and CDR2 FQGNSA. CDR3 length equals 16 residues. The CDR3 bases are TGTGCCAGCAGCCCACGGCGGGACAGGGTAGACTATGGCTACACCTTC. Protein sequence: CASSPRRDRVDYGYTF.

There are a few counts of this clonotype. This chain links TRBV10-2 with TRBJ2-7; 7 nucleotides align to TRBD2. Trimming cost V 7 bases and J 3 bases; bases outside gene matches: 6. CDR3 length equals 13 residues. CDR1 is WSHSY and CDR2 is SAAADI in the germline V gene. The CDR3 here is CASTGGVGYEQYF. The DNA of the CDR3 is TGCGCCAGCACGGGGGGTGTTGGCTACGAGCAGTACTTC.

This clonotype turned up a few times. The chain combines TRBV3-1 with TRBJ2-3, with D perhaps given as TRBD1 or TRBD2 (6 bases each). Germline loops: CDR1 LGHDT, CDR2 YNNKEL (reference sequence). Trimming left V 4 bases short and J 1 base short, with 15 bases between. The length of the CDR3 is 16 residues. CDR3 amino acids: CASSPLRGGRTDTQYF. The CDR3 bases are TGTGCCAGCAGCCCTTTGAGAGGGGGGCGCACAGATACGCAGTATTTT.

As concerns this clonotype: This sequence may be a read error, since a much larger clone differs from it by one base. V gene TRBV6-8 combines with J gene TRBJ2-1; unclear D gene. Trimming took off 7 bases at V and 13 bases at J, with 26 bases between the two ends. Germline CDR1 reads MNHGY; CDR2 reads SAAAGT. This CDR3 region has 15 residues. The CDR3 coding sequence is TGTGCCAGCACTCCCGAACTCCAACGATCGGAGACCCAGTTCTTC. Protein sequence: CASTPELQRSETQFF.

The chain is built from TRBV5-1 and TRBJ2-3, with D uncertain. The CDR3 extends over 19 amino acids. Trimming removed 0 bases at V and 2 bases at J, with 22 bases between. CDR1 and CDR2 from the germline V gene are SGHRS and YFSETQ. The CDR3 is CASSLAFSKTTRYTDTQYF. The CDR3 coding sequence is TGCGCCAGCAGCTTGGCCTTTTCTAAAACGACTCGTTACACAGATACGCAGTATTTT.

The V call is TRBV12-3 or TRBV12-4, the J call TRBJ2-5; D uncertain. V shed 5 bases and J shed 2 bases, with 12 bases lying between them. This CDR3 comprises 14 residues. This CDR3 reads CASSKVSLQETQYF. The DNA for the CDR3 is TGTGCCAGCAGTAAGGTCAGCCTACAAGAGACCCAGTACTTC.

The chain has TRBV7-2 and TRBJ2-1; D unresolved. The J call may be incorrect, as the DNA end agrees better with TRBJ2-5. Germline V gives CDR1 SGHTA, CDR2 FQGNSA. CDR3 length: 11 residues. The chain's CDR3 is CASGVSETQYF. The CDR3 DNA reads as TGTGCCAGCGGGGTATCGGAGACCCAGTACTTC.

This clonotype is medium-sized (0.01 to 0.1%) by share. The chain links TRBV6-6 to TRBJ1-4; TRBD1 matches at 11 bases. There are 16 residues in the CDR3. Germline CDR1 and CDR2: MNHNY and SVGAGI (reference sequence). The ends lost 1 base at V and 7 bases at J; junction bases unmatched: 5. In DNA, the CDR3 is TGTGCCAGCAGTTACTGGGGACAGGGGGGGAGTGAAAAACTGTTTTTT. It codes for CASSYWGQGGSEKLFF.

This clonotype was observed at least ten times. The CDR3 sequence is CASSFYRGSYNEQFF. DNA of the CDR3: TGTGCCAGCAGTTTTTACAGGGGTTCCTACAATGAGCAGTTCTTC. The chain links TRBV6-1 to TRBJ2-1; 7 bases line up with TRBD1. The junction had 5 bases not matched to a gene; V was cut back by 5 bases and J by 1 base. Germline values: CDR1 MNHNS, CDR2 SASEGT. This CDR3 region has 15 residues.